The next 26 T cell receptor beta chains were all read from a single sample in a study of blood T cell repertoires in COVID-19. Here immunoSEQ multiplex PCR was the method, and the copy in TCRdb shows in-frame clones only, minus some. The sample includes around 360,000 clones, more than 85% of them seen just once. Sequencing input: PBMCs or T cells enriched from blood (not recorded which). The receptors derive from a woman aged 25 to 45 who had recovered from COVID-19.

V is TRBV29-1 and J is TRBJ1-1; 7 bases agree with TRBD1. Per germline, CDR1 SQVTM and CDR2 ANQGSEA. This CDR3 is 18 amino acids long. The V gene end was trimmed by 0 bases and the J gene end by 5 bases; junction bases not matched to a gene: 18. This CDR3 is CSVEDSRGLTGVRTEAFF. The CDR3 DNA follows: TGCAGCGTTGAAGACTCGAGGGGCCTTACAGGGGTGAGGACTGAAGCTTTCTTT. Combining the CDR3 with reference TRBV29-1 and TRBJ1-1 gives the whole variable domain SAVISQKPSRDICQRGTSLTIQCQVDSQVTMMFWYRQQPGQSLTLIATANQGSEATYESGFVIDKFPISRPNLTFSTLTVSNMSPEDSSIYLCSVEDSRGLTGVRTEAFFGQGTRLTVV.

The rearrangement links TRBV2 to TRBJ2-3, with 12 bases that match TRBD2. The CDR3 spans 14 residues. Germline CDR1 SNHLY, CDR2 FYNNEI. J lost 6 bases, V lost 10 bases, and 8 bases had no gene match. The CDR3 DNA reads as TGTGCCACCCGACTAGCGGGAGCTGCGGATACGCAGTATTTT. It translates to CATRLAGAADTQYF.

A note on this clone: Different DNA sequences within this sample yield the same CDR3. The V and J genes are TRBV7-2 and TRBJ2-3; 7 bases match TRBD2. The CDR3 has 14 amino acids. Germline CDR1 reads SGHTA; CDR2 reads FQGNSA. The V gene end was trimmed by 5 bases and the J gene end by 0 bases; junction bases not matched to a gene: 2. Here the CDR3 DNA reads TGTGCCAGCAGCCCGGGGGGTAGCACAGATACGCAGTATTTT. It encodes CASSPGGSTDTQYF.

V is TRBV15 and J is TRBJ2-1; TRBD2 aligns across 9 bases. Germline V lookup: CDR1 LNHNV, CDR2 YYDKDF (reference sequence). This CDR3 comprises 13 residues. V lost 7 bases to trimming and J lost 9 bases; unmatched junction nucleotides: 7. The CDR3 nucleotides read TGTGCCACCAATGCGGGAGGGCCTGTTGAGCAGTTCTTC. Protein product: CATNAGGPVEQFF.

The chain links TRBV5-4 to TRBJ1-2, with TRBD1 as a possible D gene (6 bases). This CDR3 is built from 16 residues. Per germline, CDR1 SGHNT and CDR2 YYREEE (reference sequence). V lost 0 bases to trimming and J lost 3 bases, with 15 bases between them. CDR3 sequence reads: CASSLGLGGAYYGYTF. DNA for the CDR3: TGTGCCAGCAGCTTGGGGCTAGGGGGAGCTTACTATGGCTACACCTTC. The full variable domain, in which reference TRBV5-4 and TRBJ1-2 provide the parts outside the CDR3, is ETGVTQSPTHLIKTRGQQVTLRCSSQSGHNTVSWYQQALGQGPQFIFQYYREEENGRGNFPPRFSGLQFPNYSSELNVNALELDDSALYLCASSLGLGGAYYGYTFGSGTRLTVV.

The chain has TRBV18 and TRBJ2-2; D is ambiguous. CDR3 length equals 16 residues. Germline-derived CDR1 and CDR2 are KGHSH and LQKENI. Trimming shortened V by 0 bases and J by 9 bases, and 17 bases separated the two germline ends. The CDR3 coding sequence is TGTGCCAGCTCACCACCGGTTGTGGTAACACCTTGGGAGCTGTTTTTT. Translating it yields CASSPPVVVTPWELFF.

CDR3 region: CASSASGQGGTDTQYF. CDR3 coding DNA: TGTGCCAGCAGCGCCAGTGGACAGGGTGGAACAGATACGCAGTATTTT. The chain has TRBV9 and TRBJ2-3; 8 bases agree with TRBD1. The CDR3 has 16 amino acids. The V gene's germline CDR1 is SGDLS and CDR2 YYNGEE. Trimming removed 3 bases from V and 3 bases from J; junction bases left unmatched: 9.

This clone is a singleton in its sample. The J gene is TRBJ2-3, the V gene TRBV11-2; 8 positions agree with TRBD2. With 1 base clipped from V and 1 base from J, the junction kept 4 bases outside the gene matches. This CDR3 has 16 amino acids. The germline CDR1 and CDR2 sequences are SGHAT and FQNNGV. The CDR3 nucleotides are TGTGCCAGCAGCTTAGGGGCAGCGGGAGGCACAGATACGCAGTATTTT. It yields the protein CASSLGAAGGTDTQYF.

This clone was observed a few times. J is TRBJ2-1 and V is TRBV7-9; 10 nucleotides line up with TRBD1. This CDR3 spans 15 amino acids. V was pared by 5 bases and J by 4 bases, with 5 bases of the junction left unmatched. Germline lookup yields CDR1 SEHNR and CDR2 FQNEAQ (reference sequence). CDR3 nucleotide sequence: TGTGCCAGCAGCCCCGACAGGGGGCTATACAATGAGCAGTTCTTC. Amino acid sequence: CASSPDRGLYNEQFF. Full variable domain (rest looked up from reference TRBV7-9 and TRBJ2-1): DTGVSQNPRHKITKRGQNVTFRCDPISEHNRLYWYRQTLGQGPEFLTYFQNEAQLEKSRLLSDRFSAERPKGSFSTLEIQRTEQGDSAMYLCASSPDRGLYNEQFFGPGTRLTVL.

Points on this clone: Within the sample, other DNA sequences also encode this same CDR3. The rearrangement uses TRBV4-2 and TRBJ2-7, with D hard to call. Deletions cut 0 bases from V and 4 bases from J, with 7 bases between. The CDR3 has 13 amino acids. Germline values: CDR1 LGHNA, CDR2 YNFKEQ. The CDR3 DNA reads TGTGCCAGCAGCCAAGATGCAGGATACGAGCAGTACTTC. It yields the protein CASSQDAGYEQYF.

The V call is TRBV5-1, the J call TRBJ2-6, with 9 bases fitting TRBD2. V lost 3 bases to trimming and J lost 0 bases; unmatched junction nucleotides: 7. Germline V gene data show CDR1 as SGHRS and CDR2 as YFSETQ. The CDR3 extends over 18 amino acids. The CDR3 sequence is CASSSSSGASSGANVLTF. In DNA, the CDR3 is TGCGCCAGCAGCTCCTCTAGCGGGGCCTCCTCTGGGGCCAACGTCCTGACTTTC. Drawing the rest from reference TRBV5-1 and TRBJ2-6, the complete variable domain is KAGVTQTPRYLIKTRGQQVTLSCSPISGHRSVSWYQQTPGQGLQFLFEYFSETQRNKGNFPGRFSGRQFSNSRSEMNVSTLELGDSALYLCASSSSSGASSGANVLTFGAGSRLTVL.

The chain has TRBV2 and TRBJ1-1, with D unclear. Germline CDR1 SNHLY, CDR2 FYNNEI. Trimming removed 2 bases at V and 10 bases at J, with 8 bases between. This CDR3 has 11 amino acids. This CDR3 reads CASSERAVAFF. The CDR3 coding sequence is TGTGCCAGCAGTGAACGTGCGGTAGCTTTCTTT.

This sequence joins TRBV18 and TRBJ1-5; perhaps TRBD1 as D (5 bases). The CDR3 is made up of 17 amino acids. Germline assignment: CDR1 KGHSH and CDR2 LQKENI. V was cut by 2 bases and J by 5 bases, with 19 bases left in between. The CDR3 bases are TGTGCCAGCTCACCAAGGGGAGGTGGGGGTGGTGATCAGCCCCAGCATTTT. Its translation: CASSPRGGGGGDQPQHF. The complete variable domain, with remaining parts taken from reference TRBV18 and TRBJ1-5, reads NAGVMQNPRHLVRRRGQEARLRCSPMKGHSHVYWYRQLPEEGLKFMVYLQKENIIDESGMPKERFSAEFPKEGPSILRIQQVVRGDSAAYFCASSPRGGGGGDQPQHFGDGTRLSIL.

The chain couples TRBV7-6 to TRBJ2-3; perhaps TRBD1 as D (5 bases). The CDR3 is made up of 15 amino acids. V shed 7 bases and J shed 2 bases, with 16 bases lying between them. Germline lookup yields CDR1 SGHVS and CDR2 FNYEAQ. CDR3 sequence reads: CASKQFAGSTDTQYF. The DNA of the CDR3 is TGTGCCAGCAAGCAATTCGCAGGGTCCACAGATACGCAGTATTTT. Together with reference TRBV7-6 and TRBJ2-3, the CDR3 gives the full variable domain: GAGVSQSPRYKVTKRGQDVALRCDPISGHVSLYWYRQALGQGPEFLTYFNYEAQQDKSGLPNDRFSAERPEGSISTLTIQRTEQRDSAMYRCASKQFAGSTDTQYFGPGTRLTVL.

The V call is TRBV28, the J call TRBJ1-1; TRBD1 agrees at 9 bases. CDR3 length equals 12 residues. In germline, CDR1 is MDHEN, CDR2 SYDVKM. V dropped 6 bases and J dropped 10; count of bases not matched to a gene: 6. The CDR3 spells CASRLKTGGAFF. The CDR3 DNA sequence: TGTGCCAGCAGACTAAAGACAGGGGGAGCTTTCTTT.

The rearrangement links TRBV24-1 to TRBJ2-1, with 12 nucleotides matching TRBD2. This CDR3 region has 17 residues. Per the germline V gene, CDR1 is KGHDR and CDR2 is SFDVKD. The ends lost 6 bases at V and 8 bases at J; junction bases unmatched: 13. CDR3: CATSKKRLAGVPDEQFF. CDR3 DNA sequence: TGTGCCACCAGTAAAAAGCGACTAGCGGGAGTCCCCGATGAGCAGTTCTTC.

The CDR3 region is CAWKRAGGLPGELFF. For the CDR3, the DNA is TGTGCCTGGAAAAGAGCGGGGGGGCTTCCCGGGGAGCTGTTTTTT. The chain has TRBV30 and TRBJ2-2; the match to TRBD2 covers 10 bases. This CDR3 is built from 15 residues. The J segment lost 6 bases and the V segment lost 4 bases, leaving 8 bases of the junction unmatched. Germline V lookup: CDR1 GTSNPN, CDR2 SVGIG (reference sequence).

This clone has only one observation. The CDR3 region has the DNA TGTGCCAGCAGCTCGGACGACAGGGACAGTCCCCAGCATTTT. Protein sequence: CASSSDDRDSPQHF. V usage is TRBV5-4 and J usage is TRBJ1-5, with 7 bases fitting TRBD1. Unmatched junction bases numbered 10, after V lost 3 bases and J lost 10 bases. The germline V gene has CDR1 SGHNT and CDR2 YYREEE (reference sequence). The CDR3 has 14 residues.

This clone showed up just a few times. The V gene is TRBV7-2, the J gene TRBJ2-3, with a possible D match to TRBD2 (6 bases). This CDR3 comprises 14 residues. Germline-derived CDR1 and CDR2 are SGHTA and FQGNSA. V was cut by 5 bases and J by 0 bases, with 9 bases left in between. CDR3 DNA sequence: TGTGCCAGCAGCATAGGGACTAGCACAGATACGCAGTATTTT. Amino acid sequence: CASSIGTSTDTQYF.

V and J are TRBV6-5 and TRBJ2-2, with 8 bases matching TRBD2. V shed 10 bases, J shed 7 bases, and the junction held 14 bases outside the gene matches. The length of the CDR3 is 15 residues. Looked up from germline, CDR1 is MNHEY and CDR2 is SVGAGI. CDR3 protein: CATIAGSQIVGELFF. The CDR3 region has the DNA TGTGCCACTATAGCGGGGAGCCAAATCGTCGGGGAGCTGTTTTTT.

This clone was seen a single time. V and J are TRBV4-2 and TRBJ2-7; TRBD1 aligns across 7 bases. The CDR3 is 15 residues long. V shed 5 bases, J shed 4 bases, and the junction held 11 bases outside the gene matches. Germline CDR1 reads LGHNA; CDR2 reads YNFKEQ. The DNA of the CDR3 is TGTGCCAGCAGCTCCCGACAGGGCCAAACTTACGAGCAGTACTTC. Residues: CASSSRQGQTYEQYF.

J is TRBJ2-2 and V is TRBV7-9, with 9 bases that match TRBD2. The CDR3 is 17 amino acids. Germline loops: CDR1 SEHNR, CDR2 FQNEAQ (reference sequence). V lost 4 bases to trimming and J lost 7 bases; unmatched junction nucleotides: 13. This CDR3 is CASSSRGSGSMYGELFF. The DNA for the CDR3 is TGTGCCAGCAGCTCGAGGGGTAGCGGGAGTATGTACGGGGAGCTGTTTTTT.

This rearrangement joins TRBV18 to TRBJ1-4, with TRBD1 as a possible D gene (5 bases). The CDR3 covers 16 residues. The V gene's germline CDR1 is KGHSH and CDR2 LQKENI. The germline V and J ends were trimmed by 4 bases and 0 bases, with 12 bases remaining between them. CDR3 nucleotides: TGTGCCAGCTCACGGCGGACAATTGCAACTAATGAAAAACTGTTTTTT. Translated, it gives CASSRRTIATNEKLFF.

As regards this clone: The germline gene is not matched at one end of the junction; a read error may be the cause. The chain has TRBV7-7 and TRBJ1-4; 7 nucleotides match TRBD1. The CDR3 totals 20 residues. The germline V gene encodes CDR1 SSHAT and CDR2 FNYEAQ (reference sequence). CDR3 residues: CASSFAETGTGLGTNEKLFF. DNA for the CDR3: TGTGCTAGCAGCTTCGCAGAGACAGGGACGGGTTTAGGAACTAATGAAAAACTGTTTTTT.

The chain combines TRBV5-1 with TRBJ2-7, with TRBD2 matching 7 bases. V lost 5 bases to trimming and J lost 0 bases; unmatched junction nucleotides: 5. The CDR3 is 14 amino acids. Germline-derived CDR1 and CDR2 are SGHRS and YFSETQ. The CDR3 region has the DNA TGCGCCAGCAGACCCGGGACTAACTCCTACGAGCAGTACTTC. Its translation: CASRPGTNSYEQYF.

The rearrangement uses TRBV20-1 and TRBJ2-7, with 7 bases that match TRBD2. Germline CDR1 DFQATT, CDR2 SNEGSKA (reference sequence). The ends lost 3 bases at V and 2 bases at J; junction bases unmatched: 7. This CDR3 is 14 amino acids long. The CDR3 DNA is TGCAGTGCTAGTAGGGCTAGCGGACCCTACGAGCAGTACTTC. This sequence encodes CSASRASGPYEQYF.